The clone carrying this TCR beta chain has a count of ten or more. The record originates from a study of tumor-infiltrating lymphocytes in primary liver carcinoma. Overall study: Resecting the tumor surgically was how the patients' primary liver carcinoma was treated. Measuring about 4.2 to 10 cm across, the tumors were staged as T1-T3 N0M0.

The CDR3 is made up of 13 amino acids. The germline CDR1 and CDR2 sequences are SQVTM and ANQGSEA. The V end was cut by 6 bases, the J end by 2 bases, with 13 bases between. A primer matching the constant region was used to make TCR beta cDNA from approximately 520 ng of total RNA. Slightly modified ARM-PCR served as the procedure for the TCR beta libraries. These libraries came from three rounds of nested multiplex PCR. Rounds one and two of PCR, each of roughly 10 cycles, were primed with TRBV1-TRBV30 forward primers and a C-beta reverse primer. TCRdb re-called the multiplex PCR reads through MiXCR, storing one row per CDR3 protein. The sample has about 310,000 distinct CDR3 sequences, roughly 60% seen once. For blood RNA, unsorted whole blood served as the source, and germline DNA was extracted too. Chronic HBV infection was present in the patients, who were treatment-naive.

Specimen: peripheral blood. The receptor comes from a man in his forties with primary liver carcinoma and hepatitis B virus infection. This rearrangement joins TRBV29-1 to TRBJ1-2; no clear D. The CDR3 sequence: CSVRTDTNYGYTF. CDR3 in DNA: TGCAGCGTCCGGACGGATACGAACTATGGCTACACCTTC.